A single sample gave rise to the 13 T cell receptor beta chains below, sequenced in a study of human T cells and chemical hapten exposure. Time point specified: patch test 1, 2 weeks after DPC sensitization. Treatment here: therapeutic diphenylcyclopropenone sensitization with weekly scalp DPC. TCRdb itself ran the RACE reads through MiXCR, one entry per CDR3 protein. The data hold some 200,000 distinct CDR3 sequences, with 20% to 25% observed a single time. The source material was whole blood, sampled in connection with sensitization to the hapten diphenylcyclopropenone (DPC). The source is a woman in her forties or fifties with alopecia areata. Some clones in this sample may be carry-over from other donors' samples.

This clonotype was seen a handful of times. The chain is built from TRBV7-8 and TRBJ1-2; D is undetermined. Germline lookup yields CDR1 SGHVS and CDR2 FQNEAQ. The CDR3 length is 15 residues. Deletions cut 5 bases from V and 0 bases from J, with 13 bases between. The CDR3 DNA reads TGTGCCAGCAGCCCCCTCACCGGGGCTAACTATGGCTACACCTTC. This translates into CASSPLTGANYGYTF.

The rearrangement uses TRBV29-1 and TRBJ2-5, with D perhaps TRBD2 (5 bases). The germline gives CDR1 SQVTM, CDR2 ANQGSEA. The CDR3 has 13 residues. Deletions cut 5 bases from V and 5 bases from J, with 15 bases between. The CDR3 DNA reads as TGCAGCGTTCCGGGATCGGGTTGGGAGACCCAGTACTTC. Amino acid sequence: CSVPGSGWETQYF.

The chain is built from TRBV7-9 and TRBJ2-3; 12 nucleotides agree with TRBD1. CDR1 SEHNR and CDR2 FQNEAQ come from the germline V gene (reference sequence). The CDR3 extends over 15 amino acids. V gave up 1 base and J gave up 13 bases; unmatched junction bases: 9. The CDR3 loop reads CASSLDWDRGQEEYF. CDR3 bases: TGTGCCAGCAGCTTAGACTGGGACAGGGGGCAAGAGGAGTATTTT.

The chain carries TRBV6-5 and TRBJ2-7; D is possibly TRBD1 (5 bases). The CDR3 is 13 residues long. V was clipped by 6 bases and J by 0 bases, with 9 bases between them. The V gene's germline CDR1 is MNHEY and CDR2 SVGAGI. CDR3 bases: TGTGCCAGCAGGGAGACAGCCTCCTACGAGCAGTACTTC. Translating gives CASRETASYEQYF.

The chain couples TRBV6-6 to TRBJ1-1; possible D gene TRBD1, 5 bases. The germline V and J ends were trimmed by 7 bases and 5 bases, with 17 bases remaining between them. This CDR3 is 14 amino acids long. Germline values: CDR1 MNHNY, CDR2 SVGAGI (reference sequence). The CDR3 DNA reads as TGTGCCAGCATTGGGCAGGGTTCAATGACTGAAGCTTTCTTT. It yields the protein CASIGQGSMTEAFF.

V gene TRBV5-1 combines with J gene TRBJ1-1; 7 nucleotides line up with TRBD1. The J segment lost 1 base and the V segment lost 3 bases, leaving 6 bases of the junction unmatched. This CDR3 is 15 amino acids long. Germline V gene sequence: CDR1 SGHRS, CDR2 YFSETQ. CDR3 nucleotides: TGCGCCAGCAGCTGGGAGACAGGGCCGAACACTGAAGCTTTCTTT. Translation gives CASSWETGPNTEAFF.

The chain couples TRBV10-3 to TRBJ2-3; TRBD2 matches 10 bases. The CDR3 spans 15 residues. Trimming cost V 4 bases and J 4 bases; bases outside gene matches: 5. The germline V gene has CDR1 ENHRY and CDR2 SYGVKD. Here the CDR3 DNA reads TGTGCCATCAGTGCCTCTAGCGGGAGTCCAGATACGCAGTATTTT. It specifies CAISASSGSPDTQYF.

This clonotype was recorded a few times. J is TRBJ2-1 and V is TRBV20-1, with TRBD2 matching over 12 bases. CDR1 DFQATT and CDR2 SNEGSKA come from the germline V gene (reference sequence). The CDR3 runs to 13 residues. J lost 9 bases, V lost 8 bases, and 8 bases had no gene match. CDR3 nucleotides: TGCAGTACACGACTAGCGGGAGTTAGTGAGCAGTTCTTC. Residues: CSTRLAGVSEQFF.

This clonotype was counted only a few times. The gene calls are TRBV19 and TRBJ2-1; D may be TRBD2 (5 bases). The CDR3 has 13 amino acids. Germline values: CDR1 LNHDA, CDR2 SQIVND (reference sequence). The V gene lost 11 bases and the J gene lost 5 bases, with 16 bases spanning the gap. CDR3 residues: CAVRGAVHNEQFF. DNA for the CDR3: TGTGCCGTAAGAGGAGCGGTCCACAATGAGCAGTTCTTC.

The chain couples TRBV7-9 to TRBJ2-1, with 11 bases fitting TRBD2. The J segment lost 0 bases and the V segment lost 0 bases, leaving 4 bases of the junction unmatched. CDR3 length: 18 residues. Germline V gives CDR1 SEHNR, CDR2 FQNEAQ (reference sequence). The CDR3 loop is CASSLAMTSGTSYNEQFF. The DNA of the CDR3 is TGTGCCAGCAGCTTAGCGATGACTAGCGGGACCTCCTACAATGAGCAGTTCTTC.

This clonotype was seen a handful of times. The CDR3 bases are TGTGCCAGTAGTATCCCGGACAGAGAACGTTACACCTTC. As protein: CASSIPDRERYTF. The chain carries TRBV19 and TRBJ1-2, with a weak D call TRBD1 (6 bases). V was trimmed by 3 bases and J by 11 bases, leaving 16 bases between them. Germline CDR1 and CDR2: LNHDA and SQIVND (reference sequence). This CDR3 region has 13 residues.

This clonotype was seen only a few times. The chain joins TRBV24-1 to TRBJ2-2; D gene uncertain. The CDR3 totals 16 residues. Per the germline V gene, CDR1 is KGHDR and CDR2 is SFDVKD. With 0 bases removed from V and 6 bases from J, the gap between germline ends came to 13 bases. This CDR3 reads CATSDLVDGQAGELFF. Here the CDR3 DNA reads TGTGCCACCAGTGATTTGGTTGACGGCCAGGCCGGGGAGCTGTTTTTT.

The genes are TRBV11-2 and TRBJ2-7; D is unresolved. The ends were cut back, 8 bases at V and 2 bases at J, with 16 bases in the middle. Germline lookup yields CDR1 SGHAT and CDR2 FQNNGV. This CDR3 is built from 14 residues. The CDR3 spells CASGDPGYTYEQYF. CDR3 nucleotides: TGTGCCAGCGGCGACCCGGGTTACACCTACGAGCAGTACTTC.